Below are 21 T cell receptor beta chains sequenced from a single sample in a study of CD8+ T cells in alopecia areata. This sample's treatment: oral pan-JAK inhibitor, 5-10 mg twice daily. RNA extraction and reverse transcription yielded cDNA as sequencing template. TCRdb's table, derived via immunoSEQ multiplex PCR, lists solely in-frame clones and lacks some. The sample carries about 64,000 clones, about half recorded once. Sequenced here: CD8+ T cells sorted from blood, sampled at approximately week 36, from a patient treated with tofacitinib. The receptor set was obtained from a human donor with alopecia areata.

The chain couples TRBV11-2 to TRBJ2-1; unclear D gene. This CDR3 comprises 12 residues. Germline CDR1 is SGHAT and CDR2 is FQNNGV. V lost 5 bases, J lost 12 bases, and 14 bases lay in between. CDR3 region: CASSAGAPGQFF. CDR3 nucleotide sequence: TGTGCCAGCAGCGCCGGAGCGCCCGGGCAGTTCTTC.

The chain links TRBV4-1 to TRBJ1-2; D is possibly TRBD1 (6 bases). From germline, CDR1 is MGHRA and CDR2 YSYEKL. The CDR3 is made up of 15 amino acids. Trimming cost V 4 bases and J 0 bases, with 12 bases left between them. The CDR3 DNA follows: TGCGCCAGCAGCCCAGTGGGGGGCACTAACTATGGCTACACCTTC. It is translated as CASSPVGGTNYGYTF.

This clone was seen a few times. V usage is TRBV7-8 and J usage is TRBJ2-2; the D is unclear. V dropped 1 base and J dropped 0 bases, with 6 bases sitting between them. Germline assignment: CDR1 SGHVS and CDR2 FQNEAQ. This CDR3 contains 15 residues. The CDR3 DNA follows: TGTGCCAGCAGCTTAGTACCCACGAACACCGGGGAGCTGTTTTTT. Amino acid sequence: CASSLVPTNTGELFF.

Only a few counts were recorded for this clone. The CDR3 is CSVETGIGNEQFF. CDR3 DNA sequence: TGCAGCGTTGAAACAGGGATCGGGAATGAGCAGTTCTTC. V usage is TRBV29-1 and J usage is TRBJ2-1, with D possibly TRBD1 on 6 matching bases. Germline CDR1 SQVTM, CDR2 ANQGSEA. V was clipped by 2 bases and J by 7 bases, with 12 bases between them. This CDR3 contains 13 residues.

V is TRBV29-1 and J is TRBJ2-7, with D unresolved. Trimming removed 4 bases at V and 5 bases at J, with 12 bases between. CDR1 is SQVTM, CDR2 ANQGSEA, per germline. The CDR3 totals 12 residues. This CDR3 reads CSVAQARHEQYF. The CDR3 DNA reads TGCAGCGTTGCGCAGGCTCGGCACGAGCAGTACTTC.

The chain links TRBV2 to TRBJ2-4; no clear D gene. V was trimmed by 7 bases and J by 3 bases, leaving 16 bases between them. The CDR3 runs to 15 residues. Germline lookup yields CDR1 SNHLY and CDR2 FYNNEI. The CDR3 here is CASILSGFGKNIQYF. DNA of the CDR3: TGTGCCAGCATATTGTCCGGGTTTGGCAAAAACATTCAGTACTTC.

The CDR3 nucleotides are TGTGCCAGCAGCTTAGAGCTACACACTGAAGCTTTCTTT. Its translation is CASSLELHTEAFF. The chain carries TRBV11-2 and TRBJ1-1; D gene ambiguous. The CDR3 sequence is 13 residues long. Germline loops: CDR1 SGHAT, CDR2 FQNNGV. The germline V and J ends were trimmed by 0 bases and 3 bases, with 5 bases remaining between them.

The V and J genes are TRBV28 and TRBJ2-4, with D uncertain. The V gene lost 0 bases and the J gene lost 2 bases, with 8 bases spanning the gap. The CDR3 is made up of 15 amino acids. The V gene's germline CDR1 is MDHEN and CDR2 SYDVKM. The CDR3 loop reads CASSLWVETKNIQYF. For the CDR3, the DNA is TGTGCCAGCAGTTTATGGGTAGAAACCAAAAACATTCAGTACTTC.

In its sample, this clone was seen a few times. The genes are TRBV7-9 and TRBJ1-4; D might be TRBD1 (5 bases). CDR3 size: 15 residues. The V end lost 5 bases, the J end lost 0 bases, and 10 bases lay between the germline ends. The germline CDR1 and CDR2 sequences are SEHNR and FQNEAQ (reference sequence). The CDR3 DNA is TGTGCCAGCAGCCGACAGCTTGCAACTAATGAAAAACTGTTTTTT. Translation gives CASSRQLATNEKLFF.

As DNA, the CDR3 is TGCGCCAGCAGCCAAGCCGGTAATCCAAGTTCCTACGAGCAGTACTTC. This codes for CASSQAGNPSSYEQYF. The chain recombines TRBV4-1 with TRBJ2-7, with D unresolved. The length of the CDR3 is 16 residues. Germline CDR1 is MGHRA and CDR2 is YSYEKL. V dropped 1 base and J dropped 1 base, with 14 bases sitting between them.

This clone was observed a single time. The chain combines TRBV5-4 with TRBJ2-3; the D gene could be TRBD1 or TRBD2 (5 bases each). This CDR3 contains 15 residues. In germline, CDR1 is SGHNT, CDR2 YYREEE (reference sequence). The V and J ends lost 3 bases and 2 bases respectively, with 13 bases between them. The CDR3, as DNA: TGTGCCAGCAGCTCCTCCCCGGGGCCCACAGATACGCAGTATTTT. Its translation is CASSSSPGPTDTQYF.

J is TRBJ2-5 and V is TRBV7-9, with 14 bases aligning to TRBD2. Unmatched junction bases numbered 12, after V lost 5 bases and J lost 4 bases. This CDR3 has 18 amino acids. The V gene's germline CDR1 is SEHNR and CDR2 FQNEAQ (reference sequence). CDR3 in amino acids: CASSGTSGRGSRRETQYF. The CDR3 nucleotides read TGTGCCAGCAGCGGGACTAGCGGGAGAGGGTCGCGGAGAGAGACCCAGTACTTC. Together with reference TRBV7-9 and TRBJ2-5, the CDR3 gives the full variable domain: DTGVSQNPRHKITKRGQNVTFRCDPISEHNRLYWYRQTLGQGPEFLTYFQNEAQLEKSRLLSDRFSAERPKGSFSTLEIQRTEQGDSAMYLCASSGTSGRGSRRETQYFGPGTRLLVL.

This clone was seen more than once but under ten times. This chain links TRBV4-1 with TRBJ2-5; D not certain. Trimming pared 1 base from V and 1 base from J, leaving 4 bases between. The germline V gene has CDR1 MGHRA and CDR2 YSYEKL. The CDR3 length is 13 residues. Here the CDR3 reads CASSQGAQETQYF. As DNA, the CDR3 is TGCGCCAGCAGCCAAGGGGCCCAAGAGACCCAGTACTTC.

V and J are TRBV9 and TRBJ2-4, with TRBD2 matching over 10 bases. This CDR3 comprises 17 residues. The germline CDR1 and CDR2 sequences are SGDLS and YYNGEE. V trimming: 3 bases; J trimming: 7 bases; junction bases outside the gene matches: 13. The CDR3: CASSGKAGGNPFNIQYF. CDR3 coding DNA: TGTGCCAGCAGCGGAAAAGCGGGAGGGAACCCATTCAACATTCAGTACTTC.

V and J are TRBV30 and TRBJ2-7; no reliable D call. The germline V gene encodes CDR1 GTSNPN and CDR2 SVGIG (reference sequence). This CDR3 has 14 residues. V lost 3 bases and J 2 bases, leaving 14 bases between the germline ends. The CDR3 is CAWRSRTIPYEQYF. Written as DNA, the CDR3 is TGTGCCTGGAGATCTCGGACGATACCCTACGAGCAGTACTTC.

The chain has TRBV29-1 and TRBJ1-4; perhaps TRBD1 as D (6 bases). V lost 4 bases to trimming and J lost 8 bases, with 8 bases between them. This CDR3 region has 11 residues. Germline CDR1 SQVTM, CDR2 ANQGSEA. CDR3 bases: TGCAGCGTTGTCACAGGGGAAAAACTGTTTTTT. It translates to CSVVTGEKLFF. The complete variable domain, with remaining parts taken from reference TRBV29-1 and TRBJ1-4, reads SAVISQKPSRDICQRGTSLTIQCQVDSQVTMMFWYRQQPGQSLTLIATANQGSEATYESGFVIDKFPISRPNLTFSTLTVSNMSPEDSSIYLCSVVTGEKLFFGSGTQLSVL.

This clone was detected only a few times. V usage is TRBV29-1 and J usage is TRBJ2-7; 9 positions match TRBD2. J was trimmed by 9 bases and V by 4 bases; bases with no gene match: 10. Germline V gene sequence: CDR1 SQVTM, CDR2 ANQGSEA. The CDR3 is 13 amino acids. This chain's CDR3 is CSVVVGGRAGQYF. The CDR3 DNA reads TGCAGCGTTGTCGTTGGCGGGAGGGCAGGGCAGTACTTC.

This chain joins TRBV9 and TRBJ2-5; D gene unclear. V shed 3 bases and J shed 8 bases, with 8 bases lying between them. The CDR3 spans 11 residues. Germline assignment: CDR1 SGDLS and CDR2 YYNGEE. The CDR3: CASSDGVTQYF. For the CDR3, the DNA is TGTGCCAGCAGCGATGGGGTCACCCAGTACTTC.

The chain has TRBV9 and TRBJ2-1; 8 bases are a match to TRBD2. This CDR3 is built from 15 residues. V trimming: 0 bases; J trimming: 5 bases; junction bases outside the gene matches: 4. Germline V CDR1 and CDR2: SGDLS, YYNGEE. The CDR3 protein is CASSVVAGSDNEQFF. The CDR3 DNA reads TGTGCCAGCAGCGTAGTAGCGGGATCCGACAATGAGCAGTTCTTC.

The chain carries TRBV7-6 and TRBJ2-1; 10 bases map to TRBD2. CDR1 and CDR2 (germline): SGHVS, FNYEAQ. This CDR3 is built from 16 residues. V shed 7 bases, J shed 9 bases, and the junction held 15 bases outside the gene matches. The chain's CDR3 is CASTSYATSGTSEQFF. CDR3 bases: TGTGCCAGCACCTCATACGCCACTAGCGGGACGAGTGAGCAGTTCTTC.

This chain links TRBV4-1 with TRBJ2-3; 9 bases fit TRBD1. V lost 2 bases to trimming and J lost 1 base; unmatched junction nucleotides: 4. Germline CDR1 and CDR2: MGHRA and YSYEKL. CDR3 length: 16 amino acids. The CDR3 bases are TGCGCCAGCAGCCAAAAACAGGGGGCTGGCACAGATACGCAGTATTTT. Translation: CASSQKQGAGTDTQYF.